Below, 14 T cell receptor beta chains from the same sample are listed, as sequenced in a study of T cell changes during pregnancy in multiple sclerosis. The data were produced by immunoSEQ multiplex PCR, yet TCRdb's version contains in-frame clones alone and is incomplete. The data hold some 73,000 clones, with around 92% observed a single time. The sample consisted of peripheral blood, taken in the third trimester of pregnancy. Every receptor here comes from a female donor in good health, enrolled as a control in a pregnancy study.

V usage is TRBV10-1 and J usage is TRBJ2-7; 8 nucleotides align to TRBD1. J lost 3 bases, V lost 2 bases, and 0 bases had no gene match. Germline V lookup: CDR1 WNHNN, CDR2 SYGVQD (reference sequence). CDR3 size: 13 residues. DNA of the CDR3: TGCGCCAGCAGTGAGACAGGGGGCTACGAGCAGTACTTC. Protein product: CASSETGGYEQYF.

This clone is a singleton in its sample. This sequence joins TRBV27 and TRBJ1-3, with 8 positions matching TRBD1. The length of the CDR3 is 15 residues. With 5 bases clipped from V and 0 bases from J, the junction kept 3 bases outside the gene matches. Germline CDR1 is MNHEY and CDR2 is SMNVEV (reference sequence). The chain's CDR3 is CASSRTGHSGNTIYF. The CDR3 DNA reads TGTGCCAGCAGTCGGACAGGGCACTCTGGAAACACCATATATTTT.

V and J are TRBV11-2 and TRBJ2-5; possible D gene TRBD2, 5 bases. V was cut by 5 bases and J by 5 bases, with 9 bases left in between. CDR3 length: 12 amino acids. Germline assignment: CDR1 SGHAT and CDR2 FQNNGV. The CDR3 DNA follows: TGTGCCAGCAGCCGAGCGGCGGAGACCCAGTACTTC. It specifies CASSRAAETQYF.

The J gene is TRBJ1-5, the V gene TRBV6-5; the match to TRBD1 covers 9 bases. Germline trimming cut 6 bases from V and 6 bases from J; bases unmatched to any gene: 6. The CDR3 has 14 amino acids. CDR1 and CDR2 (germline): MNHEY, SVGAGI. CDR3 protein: CASSRTGESQPQHF. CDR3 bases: TGTGCCAGCAGCCGGACAGGGGAGAGTCAGCCCCAGCATTTT.

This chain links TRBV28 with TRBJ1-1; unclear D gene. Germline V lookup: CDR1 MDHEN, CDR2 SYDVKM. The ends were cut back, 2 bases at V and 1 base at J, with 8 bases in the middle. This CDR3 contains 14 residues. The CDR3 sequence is CASSLPPQNTEAFF. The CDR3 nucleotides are TGTGCCAGCAGTTTACCCCCACAGAACACTGAAGCTTTCTTT.

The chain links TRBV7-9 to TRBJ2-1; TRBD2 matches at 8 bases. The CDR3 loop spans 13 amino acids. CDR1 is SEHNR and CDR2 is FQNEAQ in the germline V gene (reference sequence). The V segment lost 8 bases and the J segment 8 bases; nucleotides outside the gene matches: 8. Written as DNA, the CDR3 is TGTGCCAGCGGAGCGGGAGAGTCGCATGAGCAGTTCTTC. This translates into CASGAGESHEQFF.

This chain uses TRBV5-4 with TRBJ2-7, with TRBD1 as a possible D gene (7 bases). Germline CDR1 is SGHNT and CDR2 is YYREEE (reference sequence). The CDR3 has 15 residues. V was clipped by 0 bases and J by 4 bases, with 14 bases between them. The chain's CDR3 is CASSLGGGGRYEQYF. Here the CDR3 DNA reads TGTGCCAGCAGCTTGGGAGGAGGGGGCAGATACGAGCAGTACTTC.

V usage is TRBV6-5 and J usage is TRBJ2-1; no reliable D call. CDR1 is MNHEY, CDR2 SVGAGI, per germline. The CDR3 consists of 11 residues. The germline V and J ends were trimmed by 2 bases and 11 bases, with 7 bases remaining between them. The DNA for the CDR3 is TGTGCCAGCAGTTACGGGCGTAAGCAGTTCTTC. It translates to CASSYGRKQFF.

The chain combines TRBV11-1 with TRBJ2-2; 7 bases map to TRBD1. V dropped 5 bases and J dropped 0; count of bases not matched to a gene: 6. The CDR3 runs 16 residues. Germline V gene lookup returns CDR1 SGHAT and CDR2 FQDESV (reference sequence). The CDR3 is CASSPSTGANTGELFF. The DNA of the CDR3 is TGTGCCAGCAGCCCATCTACAGGGGCGAACACCGGGGAGCTGTTTTTT.

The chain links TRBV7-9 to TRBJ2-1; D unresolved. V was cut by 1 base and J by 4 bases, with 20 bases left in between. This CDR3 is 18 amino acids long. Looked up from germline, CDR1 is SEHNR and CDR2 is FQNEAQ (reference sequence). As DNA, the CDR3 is TGTGCCAGCAGCTTAGACTTGGTGAGATTCTCAAGATACAATGAGCAGTTCTTC. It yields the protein CASSLDLVRFSRYNEQFF.

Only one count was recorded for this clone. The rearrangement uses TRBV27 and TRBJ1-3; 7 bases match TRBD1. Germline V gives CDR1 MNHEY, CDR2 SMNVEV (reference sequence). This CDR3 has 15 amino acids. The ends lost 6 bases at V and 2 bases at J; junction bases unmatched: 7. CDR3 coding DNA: TGTGCCAGCAGCAAACAGGGGTCACCTGGAAACACCATATATTTT. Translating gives CASSKQGSPGNTIYF.

The CDR3 sequence: CASSTWTGLGTGELFF. CDR3 nucleotides: TGTGCCAGCAGCACCTGGACAGGTCTCGGAACCGGGGAGCTGTTTTTT. The chain is built from TRBV7-2 and TRBJ2-2; 7 positions agree with TRBD1. CDR3 size: 16 residues. Germline CDR1 is SGHTA and CDR2 is FQGNSA. V gave up 5 bases and J gave up 5 bases; unmatched junction bases: 11.

The CDR3 spells CASSPGSAGNTEAFF. CDR3 sequence (DNA): TGTGCCAGCTCACCAGGCTCGGCAGGGAACACTGAAGCTTTCTTT. This chain links TRBV18 with TRBJ1-1; D call uncertain. This CDR3 has 15 residues. Germline values: CDR1 KGHSH, CDR2 LQKENI. V was clipped by 2 bases and J by 1 base, with 11 bases between them.

CDR3 loop: CASSSSGTQEYNEQFF. The CDR3 DNA is TGTGCCAGCAGTTCGTCCGGGACTCAGGAATACAATGAGCAGTTCTTC. The chain employs TRBV28 and TRBJ2-1, with D maybe TRBD2 (6 bases). Trimming removed 4 bases at V and 4 bases at J, with 17 bases between. CDR3 length: 16 residues. Germline values: CDR1 MDHEN, CDR2 SYDVKM.